Here is one T cell receptor beta chain with its context. Its specificity is unknown. CDR1 is SGHTA and CDR2 is FQGNSA in the germline V gene. The CDR3 is made up of 16 amino acids. Trimming took 0 bases from V and 1 from J, leaving 9 bases between them. TCRdb independently ran MiXCR on the 5' RACE reads; one entry per CDR3 protein. The sample includes about 540,000 distinct CDR3 sequences, about a fifth of them seen just once. This sample was taken from a study of T-cell memory formation after mild COVID-19. Study outcomes and limitations: SARS-CoV-2 specificity was not confirmed for second-wave clones peaking on day 37.

The specimen sequenced was PBMCs or a T cell subset sorted from them (not recorded which). V usage is TRBV7-2 and J usage is TRBJ2-2; no clear D gene. The sequence was collected from an adult woman who had mild COVID-19 (a few samples of this study predate the infection). Cell type and time point are not known. The CDR3 region has the DNA TGTGCCAGCAGCTTAGCAGGAATGGGGAACACCGGGGAGCTGTTTTTT. Translated, it gives CASSLAGMGNTGELFF.